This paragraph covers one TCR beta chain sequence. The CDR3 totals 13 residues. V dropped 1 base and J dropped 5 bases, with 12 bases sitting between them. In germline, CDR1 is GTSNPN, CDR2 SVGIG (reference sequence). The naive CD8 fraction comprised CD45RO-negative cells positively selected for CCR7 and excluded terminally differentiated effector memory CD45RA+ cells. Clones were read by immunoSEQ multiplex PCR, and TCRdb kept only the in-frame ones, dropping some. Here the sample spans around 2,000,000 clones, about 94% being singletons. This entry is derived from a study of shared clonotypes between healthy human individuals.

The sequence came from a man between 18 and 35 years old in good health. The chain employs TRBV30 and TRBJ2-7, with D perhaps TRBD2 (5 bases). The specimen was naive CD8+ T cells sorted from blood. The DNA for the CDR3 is TGTGCCTGGAGTGGGGTAGGGAGCAACGAGCAGTACTTC. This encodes CAWSGVGSNEQYF.